This TCR beta chain came from a study of cytomegalovirus exposure and HLA in healthy donors. V lost 6 bases, J lost 5 bases, and 11 bases lay in between. The CDR3 runs 14 residues. Germline loops: CDR1 MDHEN, CDR2 SYDVKM. Both 60 Vbeta primers and 13 Jbeta primers went into the PCR. Here immunoSEQ multiplex PCR was the method, and the copy in TCRdb shows in-frame clones only, minus some. The sample has about 99,000 clones; 65% to 85% are singletons. The chain has TRBV28 and TRBJ1-6; D is unresolved. The receptor was derived from a man aged 35-49 years in good health and CMV-seronegative. The sequenced sample was PBMCs. Here the CDR3 DNA reads TGTGCCAGCAGCCCCGCCGGGAATAATTCACCCCTCCACTTT. Its translation: CASSPAGNNSPLHF.